Presented here are 14 T cell receptor beta chains from one specimen sequenced in a study of cytomegalovirus exposure and HLA in healthy donors. It was with 60 Vbeta and 13 Jbeta primers that the PCR ran. Profiled with immunoSEQ multiplex PCR; TCRdb holds only in-frame clones, not every one. The table has 95,000 to 150,000 clones, roughly 10% seen once; the top ten hold approximately 4.4%. Material: PBMCs. All receptors come from a woman between 18 and 29 years old in good health and CMV-seropositive.

This sequence joins TRBV6-9 and TRBJ1-5; 10 nucleotides match TRBD1. Germline V lookup: CDR1 MNHGY, CDR2 SVAAGI. The CDR3 runs to 16 residues. The ends lost 6 bases at V and 5 bases at J; junction bases unmatched: 10. The CDR3 sequence is CASRNPGQGIDQPQHF. CDR3 DNA: TGTGCCAGCAGGAATCCGGGACAGGGGATCGATCAGCCCCAGCATTTT.

This clone was seen more than once but under ten times. This chain joins TRBV5-5 and TRBJ2-2, with TRBD1 matching 7 bases. The germline gives CDR1 SGHKS, CDR2 YYEKEE (reference sequence). This CDR3 is 15 amino acids long. J gave up 7 bases and V 4 bases, and 10 bases lay outside the gene matches. The CDR3 here is CASSLVGQVGGELFF. The DNA of the CDR3 is TGTGCCAGCAGCCTGGTAGGACAGGTCGGCGGGGAGCTGTTTTTT.

This clone came up a few times. V usage is TRBV2 and J usage is TRBJ1-1; 7 bases agree with TRBD1. This CDR3 has 13 amino acids. The germline V gene encodes CDR1 SNHLY and CDR2 FYNNEI. J was trimmed by 6 bases and V by 4 bases; bases with no gene match: 5. CDR3 loop: CASSAATGAEAFF. DNA for the CDR3: TGTGCCAGCAGTGCCGCAACAGGGGCTGAAGCTTTCTTT.

This rearrangement joins TRBV5-5 to TRBJ2-2; tentatively, D is TRBD1 (5 bases). Deletions cut 3 bases from V and 2 bases from J, with 8 bases between. Per germline, CDR1 SGHKS and CDR2 YYEKEE (reference sequence). The CDR3 contains 14 residues. The CDR3, as DNA: TGTGCCAGCAGCTCGCAGGGAAACACCGGGGAGCTGTTTTTT. As protein: CASSSQGNTGELFF.

The CDR3 is CASSGGTSGHNEQFF. Here the CDR3 DNA reads TGCGCCAGCAGCGGGGGGACTAGCGGGCACAATGAGCAGTTCTTC. The chain employs TRBV5-1 and TRBJ2-1, with 12 nucleotides matching TRBD2. Per the germline V gene, CDR1 is SGHRS and CDR2 is YFSETQ. V trimming: 4 bases; J trimming: 5 bases; junction bases outside the gene matches: 4. The CDR3 sequence is 15 residues long.

This clone has just a few counts. The V call is TRBV2, the J call TRBJ1-3; no clear D. The CDR3 contains 13 residues. Between the trimmed V and J ends, which lost 4 bases and 4 bases, there was a span of 8 bases. The V gene's germline CDR1 is SNHLY and CDR2 FYNNEI. CDR3 nucleotides: TGTGCCAGCAGTGGTGCGCCGGGAAACACCATATATTTT. This encodes CASSGAPGNTIYF.

This clone showed up just a few times. This chain links TRBV28 with TRBJ1-1, with D possibly TRBD1 on 6 matching bases. Trimming took 11 bases from V and 0 from J, leaving 13 bases between them. Germline V gives CDR1 MDHEN, CDR2 SYDVKM. The CDR3 covers 13 residues. CDR3 coding DNA: TGTGCCGGGCAGGGACACATGAACACTGAAGCTTTCTTT. Translated, it gives CAGQGHMNTEAFF.

This clone came up a few times. This chain links TRBV7-3 with TRBJ2-3; 7 bases are shared with TRBD1. The CDR3 is 16 residues long. V lost 1 base to trimming and J lost 4 bases; unmatched junction nucleotides: 8. Germline V gene data show CDR1 as SGHTA and CDR2 as FQGTGA. The CDR3 here is CASSLMRTGGADTQYF. The CDR3 DNA reads TGTGCCAGCAGCTTAATGCGGACAGGCGGTGCAGATACGCAGTATTTT.

A few counts support this clone. J is TRBJ2-1 and V is TRBV28; 10 bases are a match to TRBD2. Germline values: CDR1 MDHEN, CDR2 SYDVKM. V was clipped by 3 bases and J by 8 bases; unmatched bases: 4. The CDR3 has 14 residues. The CDR3, as DNA: TGTGCCAGCAGTTTTAATCTAGCGGGAGATGAGCAGTTCTTC. It yields the protein CASSFNLAGDEQFF.

This sequence joins TRBV30 and TRBJ1-6; D is unclear. The CDR3 totals 14 residues. The V gene's germline CDR1 is GTSNPN and CDR2 SVGIG (reference sequence). The V and J ends lost 1 base and 7 bases respectively, with 11 bases between them. In DNA, the CDR3 is TGTGCCTGGAGTGAGGCGGTAGAGAATTCACCCCTCCACTTT. It encodes CAWSEAVENSPLHF.

The CDR3 DNA reads as TGTGCCAGCAGCTTAAAACAGGGGATCGGCTACACCTTC. Amino acids: CASSLKQGIGYTF. The chain employs TRBV13 and TRBJ1-2; 7 bases are a match to TRBD1. The V segment lost 2 bases and the J segment 8 bases; nucleotides outside the gene matches: 5. Per the germline V gene, CDR1 is PRHDT and CDR2 is FYEKMQ (reference sequence). The CDR3 is 13 amino acids.

The J gene is TRBJ1-1, the V gene TRBV5-4; D is unclear. Looked up from germline, CDR1 is SGHNT and CDR2 is YYREEE (reference sequence). V gave up 0 bases and J gave up 3 bases, with 9 bases separating them. CDR3 length equals 14 residues. Here the CDR3 DNA reads TGTGCCAGCAGCTTGGGCGAGTCCTACACTGAAGCTTTCTTT. Translated, it gives CASSLGESYTEAFF.

Remarks on this clone: The same CDR3 arises from other DNA sequences in this sample as well. CDR3 sequence (DNA): TGTGCCAGCAGCACCTCGGAGGGACGGGGAGAGACCCAGTACTTC. This gives the protein CASSTSEGRGETQYF. V gene TRBV4-2 combines with J gene TRBJ2-5; D possibly corresponds to TRBD2 (6 bases). CDR1 is LGHNA and CDR2 is YNFKEQ in the germline V gene. Trimming pared 5 bases from V and 4 bases from J, leaving 17 bases between. This CDR3 has 15 residues.

This clone was detected a few times. The V gene is TRBV13, the J gene TRBJ2-1, with D possibly TRBD2 on 5 matching bases. The V end was cut by 3 bases, the J end by 5 bases, with 11 bases between. CDR3 size: 14 residues. Germline assignment: CDR1 PRHDT and CDR2 FYEKMQ (reference sequence). CDR3 sequence: CASSLRGLDNEQFF. The CDR3 DNA is TGTGCCAGCAGCTTGCGAGGGCTCGACAATGAGCAGTTCTTC.